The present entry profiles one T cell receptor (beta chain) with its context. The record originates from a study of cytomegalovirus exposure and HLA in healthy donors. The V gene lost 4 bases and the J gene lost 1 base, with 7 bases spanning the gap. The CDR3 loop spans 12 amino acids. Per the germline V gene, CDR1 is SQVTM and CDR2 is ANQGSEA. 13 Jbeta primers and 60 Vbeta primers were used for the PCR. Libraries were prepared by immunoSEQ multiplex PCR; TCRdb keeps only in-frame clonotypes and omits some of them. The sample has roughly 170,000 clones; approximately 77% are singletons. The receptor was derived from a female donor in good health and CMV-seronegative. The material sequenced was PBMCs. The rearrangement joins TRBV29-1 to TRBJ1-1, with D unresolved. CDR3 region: CSVAQRNTEAFF. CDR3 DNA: TGCAGCGTTGCCCAGCGGAACACTGAAGCTTTCTTT.